Presented here are 16 T cell receptor beta chains from one specimen sequenced in a study of CD4 and CD8 cells across lung adenocarcinoma regions (dated by TCRdb to 2017 to 2018). Library generation was performed with PCR. Sequencing took place on a HiSeq X Ten. TCRdb reworked the public reads: Q25 trimming with fastp, MiXCR clone assembly, productive beta chains retained. Rows merge per CDR3 protein into single entries with the most common DNA and genes. Counted in this sample were more than 3,000 distinct CDR3 sequences; 50% to 60% of them appeared once. About 33% of the sample lies in the top ten. Sequencing was carried out using CD4+ T cells from the center of a lung tumor. The cell subset or site label on this specimen signifies: tumor center region. These receptors were obtained from a female donor with lung adenocarcinoma. The CD4 and CD8 labels of this study may be unreliable.

This clonotype counts as large. This sequence joins TRBV6-1 and TRBJ2-1; perhaps TRBD2 as D (7 bases). The J call may be mistaken, given a closer DNA end match to TRBJ2-7. The CDR3 is 15 residues long. Germline V lookup: CDR1 MNHNS, CDR2 SASEGT. The DNA for the CDR3 is TGTGCCAGCAGTGAAGAAGGGTCGGGGGGCTGGGAGCAGTACTTC. Amino acid sequence: CASSEEGSGGWEQYF.

V gene TRBV6-1 combines with J gene TRBJ2-1, with 8 bases matching TRBD1. The DNA end lines up better with TRBJ2-7; the J call may be wrong. Germline V lookup: CDR1 MNHNS, CDR2 SASEGT. The CDR3 is 14 amino acids. CDR3 nucleotides: TGTGCCAGCAGTCCCACAGGGGGGACCTACGAGCAGTACTTC. Protein product: CASSPTGGTYEQYF.

This clonotype appeared a few times. This chain uses TRBV11-3 with TRBJ2-2; D is uncertain. V was trimmed by 5 bases and J by 7 bases, leaving 11 bases between them. The CDR3 covers 13 residues. Germline loops: CDR1 SGHNT, CDR2 YENEEA. CDR3 residues: CASSKKWNGELFF. As DNA, the CDR3 is TGTGCCAGCAGCAAAAAGTGGAACGGGGAGCTGTTTTTT.

V usage is TRBV6-5 and J usage is TRBJ2-7, with 10 bases fitting TRBD2. The V gene end was trimmed by 0 bases and the J gene end by 3 bases; junction bases not matched to a gene: 5. Looked up from germline, CDR1 is MNHEY and CDR2 is SVGAGI. The CDR3 spans 16 residues. The CDR3 protein is CASSYSGLAGDYEQYF. CDR3 in DNA: TGTGCCAGCAGTTACTCCGGGCTAGCGGGGGACTACGAGCAGTACTTC.

This clonotype was recorded once. The rearrangement links TRBV6-5 to TRBJ2-7; 11 bases map to TRBD1. Trimming cost V 2 bases and J 4 bases; bases outside gene matches: 4. Germline V gives CDR1 MNHEY, CDR2 SVGAGI. This CDR3 has 15 residues. The CDR3 region is CASSYGQGALYEQYF. The CDR3, as DNA: TGTGCCAGCAGTTACGGACAGGGGGCTCTGTACGAGCAGTACTTC.

This sequence joins TRBV6-5 and TRBJ2-5; perhaps TRBD2 as D (7 bases). V lost 4 bases to trimming and J lost 11 bases, with 29 bases between them. This CDR3 comprises 17 residues. CDR1 is MNHEY, CDR2 SVGAGI, per germline. CDR3 coding DNA: TGTGCCAGCAGTTTGGGGACTGGGGGGCGGGAGCCAGATACGCAGTACTTC. Amino acids: CASSLGTGGREPDTQYF.

Turning to this clonotype: At one end the junction does not follow the germline gene, possibly because of a read error. V gene TRBV15 combines with J gene TRBJ2-3; possibly TRBD2 for D (5 bases). Germline CDR1 reads LNHNV; CDR2 reads YYDKDF (reference sequence). This CDR3 region has 18 residues. The CDR3 loop is CATSRDDGSGGRTDTQYF. In DNA form, the CDR3 reads TGTGCCACCAGCAGAGATGATGGGAGTGGCGGCCGCACAGATACCCAGTATTTC.

By share of the sample, this clonotype is medium-sized. The chain combines TRBV12-3 or TRBV12-4 with TRBJ2-2; TRBD2 might be the D (5 bases). V was pared by 5 bases and J by 6 bases, with 13 bases between. The CDR3 consists of 14 residues. The CDR3: CASSLNYGAGELFF. CDR3 DNA: TGTGCCAGCAGTCTGAACTACGGGGCCGGGGAGCTGTTTTTT.

This clonotype was seen a few times. The rearrangement joins TRBV6-1 to TRBJ1-1, with 11 bases fitting TRBD1. The CDR3 consists of 16 residues. Germline lookup yields CDR1 MNHNS and CDR2 SASEGT. V shed 4 bases, J shed 4 bases, and the junction held 8 bases outside the gene matches. The DNA of the CDR3 is TGTGCCAGCAGTGCCGGACAGGGGGCAGGGGGCACTGAAGCTTTCTTT. This translates into CASSAGQGAGGTEAFF.

There are a few counts of this clonotype. The rearrangement uses TRBV9 and TRBJ2-2, with a possible D match to TRBD2 (6 bases). This CDR3 contains 16 residues. CDR1 is SGDLS and CDR2 is YYNGEE in the germline V gene. The V end was cut by 1 base, the J end by 5 bases, with 15 bases between. The CDR3 loop reads CASSVLGTGRTGELFF. For the CDR3, the DNA is TGTGCCAGCAGCGTACTGGGGACTGGACGAACCGGGGAGCTGTTTTTT.

A note on this clonotype: The junction differs from germline at one of its ends, possibly a read error. The rearrangement uses TRBV6-1 and TRBJ2-4; TRBD2 might be the D (6 bases). The germline V gene encodes CDR1 MNHNS and CDR2 SASEGT. CDR3 length equals 12 residues. The CDR3 region is CARRGAKDMQYF. The DNA for the CDR3 is TGTGCGAGGAGGGGAGCGAAAGACATGCAGTACTTT.

This clonotype came up once. This chain uses TRBV10-1 with TRBJ2-5; D possibly uses TRBD1 or TRBD2 (6 bases each). The length of the CDR3 is 13 residues. The germline V gene has CDR1 WNHNN and CDR2 SYGVQD (reference sequence). The CDR3 nucleotides are TGCGGCATCGGGGGCGGTGACCAAGAGACCCAGTACTTC. Translation: CGIGGGDQETQYF.

The chain carries TRBV6-5 and TRBJ2-5; D possibly corresponds to TRBD2 (6 bases). The J call could be wrong; TRBJ2-1 is a better fit for the DNA end. Germline CDR1 MNHEY, CDR2 SVGAGI. CDR3 size: 13 residues. The CDR3 DNA is TGTGCCAGCAGTTGGGGACTCTACAATGAGCAGTTCTTC. Protein: CASSWGLYNEQFF.

The chain joins TRBV5-1 to TRBJ2-1; maybe TRBD2 (6 bases). TRBJ2-7 explains the end of the DNA better; the J call may be wrong. The germline V gene has CDR1 SGHRS and CDR2 YFSETQ. This CDR3 is built from 14 residues. Written as DNA, the CDR3 is TGCGCCAGCAGTCTGGCGGGGAACTCCTACGAGCAGTACTTC. Encoded protein: CASSLAGNSYEQYF.

This chain uses TRBV6-5 with TRBJ1-2; TRBD1 matches 7 bases. This CDR3 is built from 14 residues. Losses at the gene ends were 5 bases for V and 8 bases for J; bases not matched to a gene: 11. Per the germline V gene, CDR1 is MNHEY and CDR2 is SVGAGI. CDR3 region: CASSNDRAGSGYTF. Here the CDR3 DNA reads TGTGCCAGCAGTAACGACAGGGCTGGGAGCGGCTACACCTTC.

In its sample, this clonotype was seen a few times. Sequence at one end of the junction differs from germline and may be a read error. In DNA, the CDR3 is TGTGCCAGCAGCTACTCGGTACAGGCTGCGCCAAACAATGAGCAGTTCTTC. Amino acid sequence: CASSYSVQAAPNNEQFF. The chain couples TRBV6-5 to TRBJ2-1; tentative D call: TRBD1 (5 bases). CDR1 and CDR2 (germline): MNHEY, SVGAGI. The CDR3 runs 17 residues.